This T cell receptor beta chain was identified during a study of CD8+ T cells in alopecia areata. Extraction and reverse transcription of RNA yielded cDNA as the sequencing template. Method: immunoSEQ multiplex PCR; TCRdb's copy keeps in-frame clones and lacks some. The data contain about 220,000 clones, more than 45% of them seen just once; the ten biggest clones take up around 1.5%. Treatment reported: oral pan-JAK inhibitor, 5-10 mg twice daily. The CDR3 covers 11 residues. Germline-derived CDR1 and CDR2 are SQVTM and ANQGSEA. V lost 8 bases and J lost 5, with 12 bases in between. J is TRBJ1-1 and V is TRBV29-1, with a possible D match to TRBD1 (6 bases). Sequenced here: CD4+ T cells sorted from blood, sampled at week 4, from a patient treated with tofacitinib. The sequence derives from a human donor with alopecia areata. CDR3 coding DNA: TGCAGCACCCTACAGGGAACTGAAGCTTTCTTT. This encodes CSTLQGTEAFF.